The TCR beta chain under discussion was sequenced for a study of cytomegalovirus exposure and HLA in healthy donors (dated 2017 in TCRdb). Concerning the study at large: An earlier analysis of more than 550 of the donors reported under 300 Gb of sequence data and about 120 million unique TCR beta sequences obtained from around 190 million T cells. About 300 gigabases of sequencing data and 70 million to 95 million unique TCR sequences made up an early release that covered approximately 650 HLA-typed donors. Among the roughly 400 genotyped donors, 75% to 90% belonged to the genetic ancestry cluster associated with self-reported Caucasian donors. The study aimed to test whether cataloging public T cell receptors could reveal signatures of past pathogen exposure. The study profiled the T cell repertoires of hundreds of subjects by immunosequencing and related them to cytomegalovirus serostatus. A separate validation cohort of over 95 different subjects was used in addition to the 666-subject first cohort. The study combined high-throughput TCR immunosequencing, statistical association of individual TCRs with disease status, and machine learning to predict cytomegalovirus infection status. To study patterns of TCR occurrence, a later analysis re-analyzed previously published TCR beta repertoires from 650 to 750 donors and added high-resolution HLA genotyping. Rather than using new phenotypic data, the later analysis identified candidate immune exposures from TCR beta sequences and from how often those sequences occurred across donors. An earlier analysis of 450 to 750 of the donors used high-throughput TCR beta sequencing to judge whether each TCR beta V gene segment behaved as functional or pseudogenic. Donor age, sex, ethnicity and CMV serostatus were collected together with the repertoire data. A later genetic analysis used genome-wide SNP genotypes for about 65% of the roughly 700 donors, treating that subset as a discovery cohort. Every discovery cohort repertoire had been produced on one sequencing platform. HLA typing covered class I and class II loci at four-digit resolution. Typing coverage differed by locus: A, B, C, DRB1 and DQB1 were typed in about 620-630 donors, DQA1 in around 500, DPA1 in 606, and DPB1 in just under 490. Four to six DR-DQ haplotypes were handled as single units for association and clustering, since linkage in the cohort was strong. Across roughly 420 genotyped donors of the cohort, an average of approximately 200,000 unique TCR beta nucleotide sequences per donor were sequenced, and 15% to 20% of those sequences were non-productive. Results and caveats for the whole study, not just this receptor: This cohort had only TCR beta chains sequenced, and the lack of alpha or paired-chain data limited which features could be detected. In a later analysis, most CMV-associated TCR beta chains were found to appear HLA-restricted, with HLA associations seemingly driven largely by CMV exposure. A later analysis associated 17,000 or so TCR beta sequences with specific HLA alleles at a false discovery rate of 0.05. Because HLA typing was missing for some donors at each locus, association tests included only the typed subset. An earlier analysis of approximately 500 of the donors showed that most TCR beta V segments appeared in productive rearrangements either about 90% or about 30% of the time, which broadly matched IMGT annotations. According to a later analysis, TCR association rates differed among HLA loci, with DRB1 alleles showing the most associated TCRs and HLA-C alleles showing the fewest. Strong co-occurrence of HLA alleles, especially DR and DQ, made assigning TCR associations to individual alleles difficult. In vitro tests confirmed that three of the cytomegalovirus-associated TCR beta chains recognize cytomegalovirus antigens. According to a later genetic analysis, donors in an Asian-associated ancestry cluster had fewer N-insertions in productive TCRs than the approximately 630-donor mean. In a later genetic analysis, a missense DCLRE1C variant was associated with V-gene and J-gene trimming of TCR beta chains, and the association was replicated in an independent cohort. Presence/absence analyses assumed roughly uniform sequencing depth across donors, an assumption that may not hold. In a later analysis, several top co-occurrence clusters were reported to appear linked to parvovirus B19, influenza, CMV and Epstein-Barr virus. The earlier analysis of fewer than 750 of the donors excluded seventeen rarely observed V segments, including chromosome 9 orphons, because counts were too low. While some public TCRs were present in many individuals, most TCR sequences turned up only very rarely across donors. Some IMGT-functional V segments, including TRBV6-2 and TRBV6-3, could not be told apart with the 87-base-pair reads, so those segments were excluded. The only immune exposure information available for the cohort was CMV serostatus. The study listed 170 or so TCR beta chains as associated with cytomegalovirus. Linkage disequilibrium might explain the correlated functional status among segregating V segments, but an unknown experimental factor could not be ruled out. A further reported finding was that TCR beta sequences accurately predicted the HLA-A and HLA-B alleles for most subjects in the first cohort. In a later analysis, HLA-associated TCR beta chains showed more clonal expansion and lower generation probabilities than non-associated chains that were equally common. The classifier was reported to diagnose cytomegalovirus status with high specificity and sensitivity in both the original cohort and the validation cohort. The sequencing pipeline was judged likely to have produced a cluster of highly shared sequence variants as a technical artifact. It was suggested by the authors that the approach could potentially be generalized to other disease states and immunological phenotypes.

The cohort comprised some 700 healthy bone marrow donors. Cohort members were all nominally healthy when sampled, although unrecorded immune exposures were likely present. The donor was CMV seronegative and belonged to the group of several hundred seronegative cohort members. A peripheral blood sample was collected from each donor, and TCR beta sequencing was performed on peripheral blood mononuclear cells. The Qiagen DNeasy Blood Extraction Kit was used to extract genomic DNA from the blood cell samples. The library was prepared using the immunoSEQ multiplex PCR assay. The multiplex PCR relied on a mix of 60 forward primers for TCR Vbeta segments and 13 reverse primers for TCR Jbeta segments. A multiplex PCR assay on genomic DNA amplified the CDR3 region of rearranged TCR beta genes. The amplified TCR beta libraries were sequenced on the Illumina HiSeq System as 87-base-pair reads. The study's processing was this. A later analysis tallied tens of millions of unique TCR beta chains across the roughly 610 repertoires, and approximately 9.9 million of those chains were shared by two or more donors. To remove PCR and sequencing errors, raw reads were error-corrected and collapsed into unique sequences using a nearest-neighbor algorithm that merged closely related sequences. CDR3 sequences were aligned to IMGT reference sequences to assign V, D and J gene segments. Each retained sequence needed at least a six-nucleotide match to both a V gene segment and a J gene segment. Rearrangements were called productive when the CDR3 lacked stop codons and stayed in frame with V and J; all others were non-productive. CDR3 was defined according to IMGT convention as the region running from the second conserved V-encoded cysteine to the conserved J-encoded phenylalanine. The earlier analysis of 500 to 750 of the donors excluded any sequence lacking an unambiguous match to a single V gene segment. An earlier analysis of under 750 of the donors called V segments functional above 56.7% productive rearrangements and segregating when the between-donor standard deviation exceeded 5%. To diagnose cytomegalovirus status from the catalog of TCR beta chain sequences, a statistical classification framework was built. In a later analysis, TCR nucleotide sequences were compared against IMGT/GENE-DB human TR gene sequences so that V and J genes could be assigned. A later analysis assigned CDR3 sequences and most-parsimonious VDJ recombination scenarios with the TCRdist pipeline. In a later analysis, each TCR beta chain was defined by its CDR3 amino acid sequence together with its V-gene family, and reads lacking a unique V-gene family were excluded. To address suspected cross-contamination and a sequencing artifact, a later analysis removed a few hundred highly shared, low-generation-probability nucleotide sequences. In a later analysis, a clonal expansion index was calculated for each public chain from normalized within-repertoire ranks of inferred template counts. Generation probabilities in a later analysis came from a VDJ recombination model fitted to out-of-frame rearrangements, and those results were checked against IGoR. Hypergeometric tests were used in a later analysis to score TCR-TCR, TCR-HLA and TCR-CMV co-occurrence, with a repertoire-size bias correction applied to the TCR pairs. A later analysis estimated false discovery rates by permuting HLA or CMV assignments 20 times. In a later analysis, co-occurring TCRs were grouped using DBSCAN, with TCRdist sequence similarity added in when clustering inside HLA-allele-positive subsets. Repertoires with fewer than 30,000 or more than 120,000 public chains were left out of co-occurrence clustering, as were about 5 repertoires with anomalous nucleotide sharing. TCRdb limited this immuneACCESS table to in-frame rearrangements with V and J called. A share of clones is missing; checked studies link under half to unresolved V genes, and the rest is unexplained. V and J calls and clone size are those listed in that table; D and trimming were worked out from the DNA. The sample table contains under 200,000 clones; only one count was recorded for nearly 80% of them. Around 3.3% of the sample is in the top ten clones.

V drops 7 bases and J drops 5 bases, leaving 8 bases in between. CDR1 and CDR2 (MDHEN, SYDVKM) derive from the germline V gene. The CDR3 numbers 12 residues from cysteine through phenylalanine. Only CDR3 DNA is held: 36 bases, read in frame from base 1. This clone appeared a few times. What this receptor recognizes is not known. Qualities for individual bases were not recorded, and no much larger clone is one base off. This receptor was taken from a woman in her thirties or forties in good health and CMV-seronegative. Material: PBMCs. Recombination connected TRBV28 to TRBJ1-4, and perhaps TRBD1 as D gene, on 5 matching bases. The nucleotide sequence is given as TGTGCCAGCAATGGGGGGAATGAAAAACTGTTTTTT. The translation is CASNGGNEKLFF.